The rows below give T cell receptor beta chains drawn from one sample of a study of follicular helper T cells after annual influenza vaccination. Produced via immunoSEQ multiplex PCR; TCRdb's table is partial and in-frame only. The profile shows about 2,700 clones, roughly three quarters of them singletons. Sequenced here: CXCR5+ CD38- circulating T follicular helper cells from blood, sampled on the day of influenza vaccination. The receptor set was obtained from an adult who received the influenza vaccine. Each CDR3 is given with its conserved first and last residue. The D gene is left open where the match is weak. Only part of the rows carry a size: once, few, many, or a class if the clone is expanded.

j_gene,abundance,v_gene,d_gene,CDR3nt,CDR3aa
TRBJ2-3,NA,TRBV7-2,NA,TGTGCCAGCAGCTCTAGGGCCTCCCCCACAGATACGCAGTATTTT,CASSSRASPTDTQYF
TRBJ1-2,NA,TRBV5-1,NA,TGCGCCAGCAGCTTGGATGGATCTCGTGGCTCAATGGGTGGCTACACCTTC,CASSLDGSRGSMGGYTF
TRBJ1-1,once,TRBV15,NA,TGTGCCACCAGCAGAGATATGACTGCTTCTGAAGCTTTCTTT,CATSRDMTASEAFF
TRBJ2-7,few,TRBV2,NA,TGTGCCAGCAGCCCTCGGGGCTCCCAAGACAAGGAGCAGTACTTC,CASSPRGSQDKEQYF
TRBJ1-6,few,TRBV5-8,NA,TGTGCCAGCAGCGCCGGGGACGTTGGGAATTCACCCCTCCACTTT,CASSAGDVGNSPLHF
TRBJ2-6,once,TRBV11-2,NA,TGTGCCAGCAGCTCCTGGCTAACCAAGCAACAAAGTCGGGCCAACGTCCTGACTTTC,CASSSWLTKQQSRANVLTF
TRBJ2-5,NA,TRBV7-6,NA,TGTGCCAGCAGCTTAGAGGGACGGGTGGAGACCCAGTACTTC,CASSLEGRVETQYF
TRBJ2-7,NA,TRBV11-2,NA,TGTGCCAGCAGCTTAGGGACAGGGAGGGACGAGCAGTACTTC,CASSLGTGRDEQYF
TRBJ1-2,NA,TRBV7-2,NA,TGTGCCAGCAGCTTAGTAAAGGGAAACTATGGCTACACCTTC,CASSLVKGNYGYTF
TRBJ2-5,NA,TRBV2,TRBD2,TGTGCCAGCTTGCGGGGGAACCAAGAGACCCAGTACTTC,CASLRGNQETQYF
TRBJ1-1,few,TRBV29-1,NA,TGCAGCGTTGACCGGGGTTCCACTGAAGCTTTCTTT,CSVDRGSTEAFF
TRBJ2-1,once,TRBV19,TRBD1,TGTGCCAGTAGTATAGATCGACAGGGCGCCCACAATGAGCAGTTCTTC,CASSIDRQGAHNEQFF
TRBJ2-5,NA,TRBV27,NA,TGTGCCAGCAGTTTTCGCGGGGAAAGAGGGACCCAGTACTTC,CASSFRGERGTQYF
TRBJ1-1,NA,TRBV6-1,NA,TGTGCCAGCAGTCGGGAGATCACTGAAGCTTTCTTT,CASSREITEAFF
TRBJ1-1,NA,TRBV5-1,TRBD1,TGCGCCAGCAGCCAAGTGGCCGGGACAGGGATATCTGAAGCTTTCTTT,CASSQVAGTGISEAFF
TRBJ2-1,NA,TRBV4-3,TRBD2,TGCGCCAGCAGCCAAGAGACTAGCGGGGGATCGGGTGAGCAGTTCTTC,CASSQETSGGSGEQFF